Below, 10 T cell receptor beta chains from the same sample are listed, as sequenced in a study of blood T cell repertoires in COVID-19. Generated by immunoSEQ multiplex PCR, the TCRdb table keeps only in-frame clones and is missing some. The sample shows roughly 250,000 clones, about 90% of them seen only once. Sequencing input: PBMCs or T cells enriched from blood (not recorded which). Receptor source: a human donor in a cohort exposed to, infected with or recovered from COVID-19 (not recorded which). The donor label of this sample is uncertain.

CDR3 protein: CATSDLLQGRVNHF. CDR3 nucleotide sequence: TGTGCCACCAGTGATTTGCTGCAGGGTAGGGTGAACCATTTT. The chain is built from TRBV24-1 and TRBJ1-5; D is possibly TRBD1 (5 bases). The V gene lost 0 bases and the J gene lost 16 bases, with 18 bases spanning the gap. The CDR3 loop spans 14 amino acids. Germline V gene data show CDR1 as KGHDR and CDR2 as SFDVKD.

The CDR3 protein is CASTSPTGVDTEAFF. Here the CDR3 DNA reads TGTGCCAGCACTTCCCCGACAGGGGTGGACACTGAAGCTTTCTTT. The rearrangement uses TRBV7-9 and TRBJ1-1; 8 bases are a match to TRBD1. There are 15 residues in the CDR3. Unmatched junction bases numbered 10, after V lost 7 bases and J lost 3 bases. CDR1 and CDR2 from the germline V gene are SEHNR and FQNEAQ (reference sequence). Using reference TRBV7-9 and TRBJ1-1 for the parts outside the CDR3, the full variable domain is DTGVSQNPRHKITKRGQNVTFRCDPISEHNRLYWYRQTLGQGPEFLTYFQNEAQLEKSRLLSDRFSAERPKGSFSTLEIQRTEQGDSAMYLCASTSPTGVDTEAFFGQGTRLTVV.

The rearrangement links TRBV19 to TRBJ2-1, with D perhaps TRBD1 (6 bases). Germline assignment: CDR1 LNHDA and CDR2 SQIVND (reference sequence). The CDR3 sequence is 17 residues long. The V gene lost 9 bases and the J gene lost 1 base, with 22 bases spanning the gap. The CDR3 loop reads CARSGGYGGVSYNEQFF. CDR3 sequence (DNA): TGTGCCAGAAGTGGGGGTTATGGGGGCGTGTCCTACAATGAGCAGTTCTTC.

The chain employs TRBV3-1 (or the pseudogene TRBV3-2) and TRBJ1-2; 7 bases are a match to TRBD1. V shed 4 bases, J shed 14 bases, and the junction held 16 bases outside the gene matches. Germline assignment: CDR1 LGHDT and CDR2 YNNKEL (reference sequence). This CDR3 has 14 residues. The CDR3 sequence is CASSLSGQEGVRTF. In nucleotides, the CDR3 is TGTGCCAGCAGCCTCAGTGGACAGGAAGGGGTGCGGACCTTC.

This clone was observed a few times. The rearrangement uses TRBV2 and TRBJ1-5; D gene ambiguous. V was shortened by 3 bases and J by 4 bases, with 10 bases between the two germline ends. There are 14 residues in the CDR3. Germline V gives CDR1 SNHLY, CDR2 FYNNEI. CDR3 sequence (DNA): TGTGCCAGCAGTGAGGGCTTTGGTAATCAGCCCCAGCATTTT. Protein sequence: CASSEGFGNQPQHF.

This clone was seen more than once but under ten times. The chain has TRBV5-1 and TRBJ2-5; 9 bases match TRBD2. The V segment lost 3 bases and the J segment 5 bases; nucleotides outside the gene matches: 11. CDR3 size: 16 residues. The germline gives CDR1 SGHRS, CDR2 YFSETQ. CDR3 in amino acids: CASSSLLAGGTETQYF. The CDR3 DNA sequence: TGCGCCAGCAGCTCCCTACTCGCGGGGGGGACGGAGACCCAGTACTTC.

This rearrangement joins TRBV4-2 to TRBJ1-2; TRBD1 matches 8 bases. V shed 1 base, J shed 4 bases, and the junction held 11 bases outside the gene matches. There are 17 residues in the CDR3. Germline lookup yields CDR1 LGHNA and CDR2 YNFKEQ. CDR3 amino acids: CASSQGIVAGGGYGYTF. The CDR3 coding sequence is TGTGCCAGCAGCCAAGGTATTGTCGCAGGGGGCGGCTATGGCTACACCTTC.

V gene TRBV18 combines with J gene TRBJ1-1; 9 positions agree with TRBD1. Germline CDR1 is KGHSH and CDR2 is LQKENI. The CDR3 runs 12 residues. The V and J ends lost 4 bases and 8 bases, in that order; junction bases with no gene match: 2. The CDR3 spells CASSRDRVEAFF. In DNA, the CDR3 is TGTGCCAGCTCACGGGACAGGGTGGAAGCTTTCTTT.

Only one count was recorded for this clone. The chain couples TRBV27 to TRBJ1-1; TRBD1 might be the D (6 bases). V was shortened by 5 bases and J by 0 bases, with 10 bases between the two germline ends. CDR3 length: 14 amino acids. Germline CDR1 is MNHEY and CDR2 is SMNVEV (reference sequence). CDR3 in DNA: TGTGCCAGCAGTGCCCAGGGGATGAACACTGAAGCTTTCTTT. It translates to CASSAQGMNTEAFF.

The chain links TRBV5-4 to TRBJ2-3; 10 positions match TRBD2. This CDR3 region has 18 residues. V lost 0 bases, J lost 6 bases, and 13 bases stayed unmatched. Germline lookup yields CDR1 SGHNT and CDR2 YYREEE (reference sequence). This CDR3 is CASSLAASGGYKGDTQYF. In DNA form, the CDR3 reads TGTGCCAGCAGCTTGGCGGCTAGCGGGGGTTATAAAGGGGATACGCAGTATTTT. Filled out from reference TRBV5-4 and TRBJ2-3, the complete variable domain reads ETGVTQSPTHLIKTRGQQVTLRCSSQSGHNTVSWYQQALGQGPQFIFQYYREEENGRGNFPPRFSGLQFPNYSSELNVNALELDDSALYLCASSLAASGGYKGDTQYFGPGTRLTVL.